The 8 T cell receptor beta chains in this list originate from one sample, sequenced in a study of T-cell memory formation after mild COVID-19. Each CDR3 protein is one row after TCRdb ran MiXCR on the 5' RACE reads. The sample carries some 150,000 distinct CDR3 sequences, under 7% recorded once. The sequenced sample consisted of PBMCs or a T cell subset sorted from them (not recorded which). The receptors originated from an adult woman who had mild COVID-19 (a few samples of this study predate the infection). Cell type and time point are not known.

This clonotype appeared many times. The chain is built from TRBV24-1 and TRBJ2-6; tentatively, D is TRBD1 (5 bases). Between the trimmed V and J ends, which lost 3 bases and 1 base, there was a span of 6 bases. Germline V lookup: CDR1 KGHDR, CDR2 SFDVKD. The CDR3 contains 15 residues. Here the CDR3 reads CATSDRQSGANVLTF. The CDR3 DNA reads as TGTGCCACCAGTGATCGACAGTCTGGGGCCAACGTCCTGACTTTC.

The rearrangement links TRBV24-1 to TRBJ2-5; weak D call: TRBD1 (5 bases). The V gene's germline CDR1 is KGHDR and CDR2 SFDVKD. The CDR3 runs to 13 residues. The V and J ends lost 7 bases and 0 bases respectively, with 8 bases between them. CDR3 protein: CATRRGYQETQYF. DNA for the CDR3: TGTGCCACCAGAAGGGGATACCAAGAGACCCAGTACTTC.

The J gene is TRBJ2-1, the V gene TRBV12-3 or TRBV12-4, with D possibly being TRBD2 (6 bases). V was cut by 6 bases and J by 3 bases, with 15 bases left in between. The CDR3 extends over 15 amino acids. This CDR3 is CASSRRLGDYNEQFF. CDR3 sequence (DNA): TGTGCCAGCAGCCGAAGACTAGGGGACTACAATGAGCAGTTCTTC.

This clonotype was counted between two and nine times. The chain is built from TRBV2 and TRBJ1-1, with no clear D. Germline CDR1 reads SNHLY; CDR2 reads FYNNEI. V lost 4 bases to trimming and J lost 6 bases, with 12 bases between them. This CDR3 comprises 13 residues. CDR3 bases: TGTGCCAGCAGTGGGAGGCAGGAGCCTGAAGCTTTCTTT. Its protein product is CASSGRQEPEAFF.

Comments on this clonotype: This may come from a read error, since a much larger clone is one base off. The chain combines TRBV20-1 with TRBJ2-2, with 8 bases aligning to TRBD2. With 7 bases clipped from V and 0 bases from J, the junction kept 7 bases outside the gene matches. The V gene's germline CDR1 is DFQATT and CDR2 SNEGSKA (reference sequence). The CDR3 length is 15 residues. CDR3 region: CSDSPGGANTGELFF. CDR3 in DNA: TGCAGTGATAGTCCGGGAGGGGCGAACACCGGGGAGCTGTTTTTT.

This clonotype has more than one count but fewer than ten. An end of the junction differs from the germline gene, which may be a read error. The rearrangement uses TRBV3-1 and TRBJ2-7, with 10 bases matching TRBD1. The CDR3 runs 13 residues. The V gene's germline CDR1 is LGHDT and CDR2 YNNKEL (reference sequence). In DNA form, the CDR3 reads TGTGCCAGCAGCCAGACACCGGACAGGGGGGAGAGCTTC. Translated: CASSQTPDRGESF.

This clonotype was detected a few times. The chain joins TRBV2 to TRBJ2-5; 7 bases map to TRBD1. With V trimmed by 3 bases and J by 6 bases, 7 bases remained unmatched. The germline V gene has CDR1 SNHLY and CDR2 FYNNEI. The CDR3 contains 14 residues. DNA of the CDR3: TGTGCCAGCAGTGATCTTAGGACAGGAAAGACCCAGTACTTC. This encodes CASSDLRTGKTQYF.

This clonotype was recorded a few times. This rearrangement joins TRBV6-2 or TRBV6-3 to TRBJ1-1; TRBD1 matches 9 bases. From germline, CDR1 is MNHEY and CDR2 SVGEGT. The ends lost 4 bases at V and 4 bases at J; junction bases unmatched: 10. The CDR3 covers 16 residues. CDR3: CASSSPRWGQGTEAFF. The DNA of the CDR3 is TGTGCCAGCAGTTCCCCCAGATGGGGACAGGGCACTGAAGCTTTCTTT.